Listed below are T cell receptor beta chains from one sample, sequenced in a study of OX40 agonist ivuxolimab in advanced cancers. Here immunoSEQ multiplex PCR was the method, and the copy in TCRdb shows in-frame clones only, minus some. The sample consists of tens of thousands of clones, roughly 84% of them appearing once. The sample in question was CD4+ or CD8+ T cells sorted from blood, obtained in a trial of the OX40 agonist ivuxolimab. The receptors were gathered from an adult with an advanced solid tumor such as melanoma, head and neck, liver or kidney cancer. The CDR3 runs from the conserved cysteine through the conserved F or W. D genes are given only for firm matches. The listing skips clone size in some rows; elsewhere it reads once, few, many or a size class.

TGTGCCAGCAGTCCTGAAACAGATACGCAGTATTTT CASSPETDTQYF TRBV6-1 - once TRBJ2-3
TGTGCCAGCAGCTCTAGGGCCTTGAGTAAGTCACCCCTCCACTTT CASSSRALSKSPLHF TRBV7-2 - once TRBJ1-6
TGTGCCAGCAGCCGGGTGGAGAACACTGAAGCTTTCTTT CASSRVENTEAFF TRBV5-5 - - TRBJ1-1
TGTGCCAGCAGCTTTCTCGGGGCCTCAGAGACCCAGTACTTC CASSFLGASETQYF TRBV27 - once TRBJ2-5
TGTGCCAGCACCAGGGGGCCAGGTGAAAAACTGTTTTTT CASTRGPGEKLFF TRBV6-5 TRBD1 - TRBJ1-4
TGTGCCAGCAGTTTACCGGGCCAGGTAAACACTGAAGCTTTCTTT CASSLPGQVNTEAFF TRBV5-4 - - TRBJ1-1
TGTGCCAGCAGCTTAGCGCTCCCTCGGGGTGAAAAACTGTTTTTT CASSLALPRGEKLFF TRBV7-9 - - TRBJ1-4
TGTGCCAGCAGCCACTTCGACCTGAACACTGAAGCTTTCTTT CASSHFDLNTEAFF TRBV7-3 - - TRBJ1-1
TGCAGTGCTAGAGGGACCGAGGAAGCTTTCTTT CSARGTEEAFF TRBV20-1 - - TRBJ1-1
TGTGCCAGCAGCTTGGAGGTGGGGAACTATGGCTACACCTTC CASSLEVGNYGYTF TRBV5-5 - - TRBJ1-2
TGCGCCAGCAGCTTGGCCCGGGTCACTGAAGCTTTCTTT CASSLARVTEAFF TRBV5-1 - - TRBJ1-1
TGTGCCAGCAGCAGTAGGGCACTGAATCAGCCCCAGCATTTT CASSSRALNQPQHF TRBV6-1 - - TRBJ1-5
TGTGCCAGCAGGGGAGGACAGGGAGGCCTCTTCTACGAGCAGTACTTC CASRGGQGGLFYEQYF TRBV27 TRBD1 - TRBJ2-7
TGTGCCAGCATCGAGCGGAATGAGCAGTTCTTC CASIERNEQFF TRBV28 - - TRBJ2-1
TGTGCCAGCAGTTACTCTTTCGGGACTTACAATGAGCAGTTCTTC CASSYSFGTYNEQFF TRBV6-5 - - TRBJ2-1
TGTGCCAGCAGCCTTACAACCCTCGGAAACACCATATATTTT CASSLTTLGNTIYF TRBV7-2 - - TRBJ1-3
TGCGCCAGCAGCAACGGACAGGGCGGGTATGGCTACACCTTC CASSNGQGGYGYTF TRBV5-1 TRBD1 - TRBJ1-2
TGTGCCACCCGTGGGACCGGGAGTTCCTACGAGCAGTACTTC CATRGTGSSYEQYF TRBV6-6 - - TRBJ2-7
TGTGCCAGCACCCGGCGGGCGGGTGGGCCCGAAGCTTTCTTT CASTRRAGGPEAFF TRBV6-5 - - TRBJ1-1
TGTGCCAACCCGTGCTATGGCTACACCTTC CANPCYGYTF TRBV19 - - TRBJ1-2
TGTGCCAGCAGTCAGGAGGGGTCGCGGCGCCGGGGCTACACCTTC CASSQEGSRRRGYTF TRBV6-1 - - TRBJ1-2
TGCGCCAGCAGCCTAGCGGGAGATAAGTACGAGCAGTACTTC CASSLAGDKYEQYF TRBV4-1 TRBD2 few TRBJ2-7
TGTGCCAGCAGCTTACAACCGGGACAGGGCTACAATGAGCAGTTCTTC CASSLQPGQGYNEQFF TRBV11-2 TRBD1 - TRBJ2-1
TGCGCCAGCAGCTTCGAAGGGCTAGCGGGAGTAGTAAACGAGCAGTACTTC CASSFEGLAGVVNEQYF TRBV5-1 TRBD2 - TRBJ2-7
TGTGCCAGCCTCACTCCGGACACCGGGGAGCTGTTTTTT CASLTPDTGELFF TRBV6-1 - - TRBJ2-2
TGTGCCAGCAGCTTAAACAGGGGGCAAGGCTCCTACAATGAGCAGTTCTTC CASSLNRGQGSYNEQFF TRBV7-3 TRBD1 - TRBJ2-1
TGCGCCAGCAGAAGGACTAGCGGGCTTGGGGTTTACGAGCAGTACTTC CASRRTSGLGVYEQYF TRBV5-1 TRBD2 - TRBJ2-7
TGTGCCAGCAGCGTAACTAGCGGGGGGGCCGGTATGACCGGGGAGCTGTTTTTT CASSVTSGGAGMTGELFF TRBV9 TRBD2 - TRBJ2-2
TGTGCCAGCAGTCCGTTGGGGACAGCCTACGAGCAGTACTTC CASSPLGTAYEQYF TRBV6-5 TRBD1 - TRBJ2-7
TGTGCCAGCAAAACTAGCGGGAGTGCCTACGAGCAGTACTTC CASKTSGSAYEQYF TRBV28 TRBD2 - TRBJ2-7
TGTGCCAGCACCTCTCTCCGGGACAGGGGATCCTACGAGCAGTACTTC CASTSLRDRGSYEQYF TRBV27 TRBD1 - TRBJ2-7
TGTGCCAGTGGTAAGGGGACTACCTACAATGAGCAGTTCTTC CASGKGTTYNEQFF TRBV19 TRBD2 - TRBJ2-1